A single sample is the source of the 4 T cell receptor beta chains below, sequenced in a study of blood T cell repertoires in COVID-19. Only in-frame clones appear in the TCRdb table, and some are missing; sequencing was by immunoSEQ multiplex PCR. The sample contains under 65,000 clones, approximately 92% of which appear only once. Sequenced material: peripheral blood. The receptors derive from a man aged 80 or over with acute or convalescent COVID-19.

This sequence joins TRBV5-1 and TRBJ2-2; 11 bases line up with TRBD1. Germline CDR1 and CDR2: SGHRS and YFSETQ. Trimming removed 1 base from V and 4 bases from J; junction bases left unmatched: 12. The CDR3 is 19 residues long. The chain's CDR3 is CASSLSGTGGSLGTGELFF. As DNA, the CDR3 is TGCGCCAGCAGCTTGTCCGGGACAGGGGGTTCTTTGGGCACCGGGGAGCTGTTTTTT.

The chain couples TRBV15 to TRBJ2-3; 11 positions match TRBD2. This CDR3 contains 19 residues. From germline, CDR1 is LNHNV and CDR2 YYDKDF (reference sequence). V lost 5 bases and J lost 4; bases outside the gene matches: 17. DNA for the CDR3: TGTGCCACCAGCGATTTTAGCGGGGGGGCCTTAGGAAGGTCAGATACGCAGTATTTT. It specifies CATSDFSGGALGRSDTQYF.

V and J are TRBV6-5 and TRBJ2-7, with D possibly being TRBD1 (6 bases). Per the germline V gene, CDR1 is MNHEY and CDR2 is SVGAGI. V lost 5 bases and J 2 bases, leaving 13 bases between the germline ends. The CDR3 covers 14 residues. The CDR3 nucleotides are TGTGCCAGCAGTCTTACAGGGAACCCCTACGAGCAGTACTTC. This sequence encodes CASSLTGNPYEQYF.

The rearrangement uses TRBV9 and TRBJ1-3; TRBD1 might be the D (5 bases). Germline CDR1 and CDR2: SGDLS and YYNGEE. V was shortened by 0 bases and J by 0 bases, with 7 bases between the two germline ends. The CDR3 has 15 residues. For the CDR3, the DNA is TGTGCCAGCAGCGTAGGACAGCTCTCTGGAAACACCATATATTTT. Translated, it gives CASSVGQLSGNTIYF.